This T cell receptor (beta chain) came from a study of shared clonotypes between healthy human individuals. The table came from immunoSEQ multiplex PCR; TCRdb's copy has only in-frame clones and leaves some out. Counted here are fewer than 350,000 clones, around nine tenths occurring once; the ten biggest clones make up roughly 15%. The CDR3 spans 14 residues. The junction had 3 bases not matched to a gene; V was cut back by 0 bases and J by 4 bases. Germline lookup yields CDR1 SGHNT and CDR2 YYREEE (reference sequence). The receptor comes from a man aged 18-30 years in good health. The chain links TRBV5-4 to TRBJ2-7, with 8 nucleotides matching TRBD1. The sample consisted of memory CD8+ T cells sorted from blood. The subset: CD45RO+ cells pooled with CCR7-negative TemRA cells. The CDR3: CASSLGTGLYEQYF. In DNA form, the CDR3 reads TGTGCCAGCAGCTTGGGGACAGGGCTTTACGAGCAGTACTTC.